This T cell receptor (beta chain) came from a study of T cell responses to AZD1222 COVID-19 vaccine. Study-level results: Within unmutated variant regions lay the reported targets of nearly half of spike-specific TCRs. Only a handful of people who got AZD1222 tested seropositive at baseline.

The germline gives CDR1 DFQATT, CDR2 SNEGSKA (reference sequence). This CDR3 comprises 11 residues. Trimming took 7 bases from V and 3 from J, leaving 9 bases between them. With regard to this clone: The target antigen is unknown.

Clones were read by immunoSEQ multiplex PCR, and TCRdb kept only the in-frame ones, dropping some. The sample contains about 120,000 clones, about 90% of which appear only once. The specimen was peripheral blood, collected on day 0 of AZD1222 vaccination. This chain links TRBV20-1 with TRBJ1-1; D not certain. The TCR was taken from an adult in good health. CDR3 sequence reads: CSVRGDTEAFF. The CDR3 DNA sequence: TGCAGTGTACGCGGGGACACTGAAGCTTTCTTT.